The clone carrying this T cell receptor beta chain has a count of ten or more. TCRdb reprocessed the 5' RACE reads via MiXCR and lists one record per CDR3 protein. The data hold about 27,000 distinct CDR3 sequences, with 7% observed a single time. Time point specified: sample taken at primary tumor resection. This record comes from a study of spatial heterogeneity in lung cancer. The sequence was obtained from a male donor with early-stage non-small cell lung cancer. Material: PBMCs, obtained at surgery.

CDR3 DNA sequence: TGTGCCAGCAGCTTGGACCGCGGGACAGGGTTGGGGGAGACCCAGTACTTC. Encoded protein: CASSLDRGTGLGETQYF. The chain carries TRBV5-8 and TRBJ2-5, with TRBD1 matching over 9 bases. The J segment lost 5 bases and the V segment lost 0 bases, leaving 11 bases of the junction unmatched. Germline CDR1 reads SGHTS; CDR2 reads YDEGEE. There are 17 residues in the CDR3. Full variable domain (outside the CDR3, taken from reference TRBV5-8 and TRBJ2-5): EAGVTQSPTHLIKTRGQQATLRCSPISGHTSVYWYQQALGLGLQFLLWYDEGEERNRGNFPPRFSGRQFPNYSSELNVNALELEDSALYLCASSLDRGTGLGETQYFGPGTRLLVL.